The 19 T cell receptor beta chains below were found in one sample sequenced in a study of naive CD8 T cells in extremely preterm neonates. TCRdb keeps only in-frame clones here, not all; method: immunoSEQ multiplex PCR. The sample lists fewer than 9,000 clones; roughly 98% were seen once. Sequencing used naive CD8+ T cells from blood. The receptors shown here come from a human donor in good health.

The V and J genes are TRBV6-1 and TRBJ2-3; a weak D match, TRBD1 (6 bases). The CDR3 is 16 amino acids. Per germline, CDR1 MNHNS and CDR2 SASEGT. V was cut by 2 bases and J by 4 bases, with 16 bases left in between. The DNA of the CDR3 is TGTGCCAGCAGTGAAAACAGGGCCGTTGGCGCAGATACGCAGTATTTT. It encodes CASSENRAVGADTQYF.

This clone was detected once. The chain has TRBV28 and TRBJ1-1; no reliable D call. The V gene lost 6 bases and the J gene lost 0 bases, with 11 bases spanning the gap. CDR3 length equals 14 residues. Germline V gives CDR1 MDHEN, CDR2 SYDVKM. The CDR3 sequence is CASSRGLMNTEAFF. CDR3 DNA: TGTGCCAGCAGCCGAGGACTCATGAACACTGAAGCTTTCTTT.

The CDR3 is CASNGGPYEQYF. As DNA, the CDR3 is TGTGCCAGCAACGGAGGGCCCTACGAGCAGTACTTC. This chain uses TRBV6-1 with TRBJ2-5; D perhaps matches TRBD2 (6 bases). The DNA end is a closer match to TRBJ2-7, so the J assignment may be wrong. The length of the CDR3 is 12 residues. Germline CDR1 MNHNS, CDR2 SASEGT.

J is TRBJ2-7 and V is TRBV7-9; possibly TRBD2 for D (5 bases). This CDR3 is 10 amino acids long. Trimming took off 8 bases at V and 6 bases at J, with 8 bases between the two ends. Germline CDR1 and CDR2: SEHNR and FQNEAQ (reference sequence). CDR3 sequence: CASGESEQYV. Written as DNA, the CDR3 is TGTGCCAGCGGGGAGTCCGAGCAGTACGTC.

The chain links TRBV27 to TRBJ2-7; tentative D call: TRBD2 (6 bases). The V gene's germline CDR1 is MNHEY and CDR2 SMNVEV (reference sequence). The V end was cut by 5 bases, the J end by 3 bases, with 17 bases between. The CDR3 contains 15 residues. The CDR3 here is CASSKSGLGHYEQYV. The CDR3, as DNA: TGTGCCAGCAGTAAATCGGGACTCGGGCACTACGAGCAGTACGTC.

A note on this clone: One end of the junction varies from germline; a read error may be responsible. The J gene is TRBJ1-1, the V gene TRBV25-1; TRBD1 matches 7 bases. This CDR3 comprises 10 residues. Germline CDR1 MGHDK, CDR2 SYGVNS. DNA of the CDR3: TGTGCCAGCAGCTCGCACGGACAGGTCTTT. It translates to CASSSHGQVF.

J is TRBJ2-5 and V is TRBV6-6, with unresolved D. Trimming left V 0 bases short and J 9 bases short, with 14 bases between. Germline V lookup: CDR1 MNHNY, CDR2 SVGAGI (reference sequence). The CDR3 loop spans 14 amino acids. CDR3 in DNA: TGTGCCAGCAGTTACTCCGCAGGCATGGGTCCCCAGTACTTC. The encoded protein is CASSYSAGMGPQYF.

The V and J genes are TRBV10-2 and TRBJ2-3, with D perhaps matching TRBD2 (5 bases). CDR1 is WSHSY, CDR2 SAAADI, per germline. The CDR3 totals 16 residues. V was cut by 3 bases and J by 2 bases, with 15 bases left in between. The chain's CDR3 is CASSDWRKAATDTQYF. CDR3 bases: TGCGCCAGCAGTGATTGGAGGAAAGCGGCCACAGATACGCAGTATTTT.

The genes are TRBV29-1 and TRBJ2-1; the D gene is possibly TRBD2 (5 bases). Looked up from germline, CDR1 is SQVTM and CDR2 is ANQGSEA. The CDR3 spans 13 residues. Trimming stripped 8 bases from V and 9 bases from J, with 20 bases between. CDR3 residues: CSSRSGGYGEQFF. CDR3 bases: TGCAGCTCCCGGTCAGGAGGATACGGTGAGCAGTTCTTC.

The J gene is TRBJ2-2, the V gene TRBV27, with 7 bases aligning to TRBD1. The CDR3 is 14 residues long. J lost 8 bases, V lost 3 bases, and 6 bases had no gene match. The V gene's germline CDR1 is MNHEY and CDR2 SMNVEV (reference sequence). The CDR3 bases are TGTGCCAGCAGTTTCATAAGGGGGCGAGGGGAGCTGTTTTTT. As protein: CASSFIRGRGELFF.

V usage is TRBV14 and J usage is TRBJ2-1; possibly TRBD2 for D (7 bases). Deletions cut 2 bases from V and 6 bases from J, with 17 bases between. Germline CDR1 is SGHDN and CDR2 is FVKESK. The CDR3 sequence is 16 residues long. CDR3 sequence: CASSQYTGGLSNEQFF. The CDR3 DNA reads as TGTGCCAGCAGCCAATATACGGGGGGCCTTTCCAATGAGCAGTTCTTC.

The gene calls are TRBV27 and TRBJ1-2; maybe TRBD1 (6 bases). The CDR3 has 17 residues. Trimming stripped 8 bases from V and 4 bases from J, with 26 bases between. Germline CDR1 and CDR2: MNHEY and SMNVEV (reference sequence). DNA of the CDR3: TGTGCCAGCTCAGGCCTACTTCTGCGGGGGCAAGGCTATGGCTACACCTTC. Encoded protein: CASSGLLLRGQGYGYTF.

The chain combines TRBV6-5 with TRBJ2-1; D is undetermined. V was trimmed by 0 bases and J by 4 bases, leaving 7 bases between them. The V gene's germline CDR1 is MNHEY and CDR2 SVGAGI. The CDR3 sequence is 14 residues long. The CDR3 region has the DNA TGTGCCAGCAGTTACTCAAACGGTTACAATGAGCAGTTCTTC. The encoded protein is CASSYSNGYNEQFF.

This chain connects TRBV5-5 to TRBJ2-2, with D possibly TRBD1 on 5 matching bases. The CDR3 is 14 residues long. The V and J ends lost 1 base and 6 bases respectively, with 10 bases between them. Germline values: CDR1 SGHKS, CDR2 YYEKEE (reference sequence). Written as DNA, the CDR3 is TGTGCCAGCAGCTTGCAAGGGGCTCCCGGGGAGCTGTTTTTT. As protein: CASSLQGAPGELFF.

The chain recombines TRBV7-6 with TRBJ2-3, with 11 bases identical to TRBD1. The CDR3 spans 16 residues. Germline CDR1 reads SGHVS; CDR2 reads FNYEAQ. J lost 5 bases, V lost 4 bases, and 8 bases had no gene match. CDR3 nucleotide sequence: TGTGCCAGCAGCTCAGAGGACAGGGGGCTGATAGATACGCAGTATTTT. This translates into CASSSEDRGLIDTQYF.

This sequence joins TRBV2 and TRBJ1-1; tentative D call: TRBD1 (6 bases). With 3 bases removed from V and 2 bases from J, the gap between germline ends came to 7 bases. Germline loops: CDR1 SNHLY, CDR2 FYNNEI. The CDR3 covers 13 residues. The CDR3 spells CASSDRGNTEAFF. The CDR3 region has the DNA TGTGCCAGCAGTGACAGGGGAAACACTGAAGCTTTCTTT. Full variable domain (outside the CDR3, taken from reference TRBV2 and TRBJ1-1): EPEVTQTPSHQVTQMGQEVILRCVPISNHLYFYWYRQILGQKVEFLVSFYNNEISEKSEIFDDQFSVERPDGSNFTLKIRSTKLEDSAMYFCASSDRGNTEAFFGQGTRLTVV.

The chain couples TRBV27 to TRBJ2-3; 13 bases agree with TRBD2. This CDR3 comprises 16 residues. CDR1 is MNHEY and CDR2 is SMNVEV in the germline V gene (reference sequence). The V and J ends lost 5 bases and 7 bases, in that order; junction bases with no gene match: 9. The CDR3 loop is CASSPLTSGGPNTQYF. The CDR3 DNA is TGTGCCAGCAGTCCCTTGACTAGCGGGGGGCCGAATACGCAGTATTTT.

The V gene is TRBV5-5, the J gene TRBJ2-1; 7 bases align to TRBD2. This CDR3 is 12 amino acids long. Germline V CDR1 and CDR2: SGHKS, YYEKEE (reference sequence). Trimming at V came to 8 bases and at J to 4 bases, leaving 3 bases not matched to a gene. CDR3 in DNA: TGTGCCAGTGTGGGGGGGTACAATGAGCAGTTCTTC. Translating gives CASVGGYNEQFF. Supplemented by reference TRBV5-5 and TRBJ2-1, the full variable domain reads DAGVTQSPTHLIKTRGQQVTLRCSPISGHKSVSWYQQVLGQGPQFIFQYYEKEERGRGNFPDRFSARQFPNYSSELNVNALLLGDSALYLCASVGGYNEQFFGPGTRLTVL.

The V call is TRBV6-5, the J call TRBJ1-1; weak D call: TRBD1 (5 bases). Germline values: CDR1 MNHEY, CDR2 SVGAGI. Between the trimmed V and J ends, which lost 5 bases and 4 bases, there was a span of 11 bases. The CDR3 runs to 13 residues. CDR3 DNA sequence: TGTGCCAGCAGTACGCTCGGGGGCACTGAAGCTTTCTTT. Translation gives CASSTLGGTEAFF.